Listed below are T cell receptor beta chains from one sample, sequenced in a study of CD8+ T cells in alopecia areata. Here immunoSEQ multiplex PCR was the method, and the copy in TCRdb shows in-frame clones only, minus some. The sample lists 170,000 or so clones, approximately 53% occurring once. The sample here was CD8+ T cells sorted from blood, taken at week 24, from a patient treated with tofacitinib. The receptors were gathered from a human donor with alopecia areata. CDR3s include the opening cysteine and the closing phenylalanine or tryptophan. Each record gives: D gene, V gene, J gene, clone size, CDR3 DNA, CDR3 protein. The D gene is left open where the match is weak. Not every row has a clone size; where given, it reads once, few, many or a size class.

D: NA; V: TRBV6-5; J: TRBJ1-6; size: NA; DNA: TGTGCCAGCAGTGAGACAACCGAGGGCTCACCCCTCCACTTT; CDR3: CASSETTEGSPLHF
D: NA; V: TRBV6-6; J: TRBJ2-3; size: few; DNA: TGTGCCAGCAGTTACCTAACAGGGTCTACAGATACGCAGTATTTT; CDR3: CASSYLTGSTDTQYF
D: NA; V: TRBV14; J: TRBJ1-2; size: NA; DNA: TGTGCCAGCAGCCATGCGGACCCAAACTATGGCTACACCTTC; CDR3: CASSHADPNYGYTF
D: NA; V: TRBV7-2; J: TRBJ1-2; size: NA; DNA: TGTGCCAGCAGCCCCGGGCCATATCGAGGTGGCTACACCTTC; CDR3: CASSPGPYRGGYTF
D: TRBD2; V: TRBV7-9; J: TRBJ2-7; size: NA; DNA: TGTGCCAGCAGCCAACTAGCGGGGGCTATCTACGAGCAGTACTTC; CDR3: CASSQLAGAIYEQYF
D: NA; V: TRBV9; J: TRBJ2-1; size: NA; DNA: TGTGCCAGCAGCGTAGGGGAAGCGCGGGGTGAGCAGTTCTTC; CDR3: CASSVGEARGEQFF
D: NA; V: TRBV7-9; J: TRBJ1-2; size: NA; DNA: TGTGCCAGCAGCAAAACCTCACAGGTCAACTATGGCTACACCTTC; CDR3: CASSKTSQVNYGYTF
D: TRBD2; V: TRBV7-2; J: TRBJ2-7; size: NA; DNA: TGTGCCAGCGGCACTAGCGGGGGGCCCCCGAACCCCTACGAGCAGTACTTC; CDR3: CASGTSGGPPNPYEQYF
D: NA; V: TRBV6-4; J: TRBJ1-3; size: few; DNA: TGTGCCAGCAGGACTGGAAACACCATATATTTT; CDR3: CASRTGNTIYF
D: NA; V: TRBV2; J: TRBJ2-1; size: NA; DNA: TGTGCCAGCCGGCTGAACAATGAGCAGTTCTTC; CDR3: CASRLNNEQFF
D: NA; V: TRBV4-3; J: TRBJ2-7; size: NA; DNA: TGCGCCAGCAGCCAAAGTCCCAGGAGCTCCTACGAGCAGTACTTC; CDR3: CASSQSPRSSYEQYF
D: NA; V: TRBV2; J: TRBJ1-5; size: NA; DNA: TGTGCCAGCAGTGAATGGCAGGGGAGCAATCAGCCCCAGCATTTT; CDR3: CASSEWQGSNQPQHF
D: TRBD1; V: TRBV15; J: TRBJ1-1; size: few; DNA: TGTGCCACCAGCAGAGCCGAGGGGGCCGGTGAAGCTTTCTTT; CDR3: CATSRAEGAGEAFF
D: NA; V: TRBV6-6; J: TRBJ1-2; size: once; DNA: TGTGCCAGCAGTTATGTACAGTCCTATGGCTACACCTTC; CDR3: CASSYVQSYGYTF
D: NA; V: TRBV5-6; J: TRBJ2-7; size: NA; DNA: TGTGCCAGCAGCTTGGGAGGGGCCGAGCAGTACTTC; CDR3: CASSLGGAEQYF
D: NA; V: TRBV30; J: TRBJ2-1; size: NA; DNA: TGTGCCTGGAGTGTAAGCCGGTACAATGAGCAGTTCTTC; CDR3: CAWSVSRYNEQFF
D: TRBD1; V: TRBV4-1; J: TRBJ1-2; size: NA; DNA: TGCGCCAGCAGCCAGGGACAGGGGTCTTATGGCTACACCTTC; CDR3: CASSQGQGSYGYTF